This entry describes one T cell receptor beta chain. What it binds is unknown. The data stem from a study of T cells in narcolepsy. Findings and caveats of the study: Some memory CD4+ repertoires had no autoreactive clone sequences. Healthy controls reportedly lacked the autoreactive clonotypes serially found in patients' blood. Autoreactive HCRT-specific and TRIB2-specific clonotypes were marked in same-patient CSF-versus-blood CD4+ comparisons.

There are 14 residues in the CDR3. Germline CDR1 and CDR2: SGHRS and YFSETQ. The germline V and J ends were trimmed by 5 bases and 4 bases, with 15 bases remaining between them. The table came from immunoSEQ multiplex PCR; TCRdb's copy has only in-frame clones and leaves some out. This sample has roughly 30,000 clones, with around 80% found just once. The sample consisted of CD45RA- memory CD4+ T cells from PBMCs. The TCR comes from a human donor with narcolepsy. The rearrangement uses TRBV5-1 and TRBJ1-2; no definite D call. The CDR3 coding sequence is TGCGCCAGCAGGCCTCTCGGCCTGGTCTATGGCTACACCTTC. This encodes CASRPLGLVYGYTF.